A selection of T cell receptor beta chains follows, all from one sample in a study of cytotoxic CD8 clonotypes in ibrutinib-treated CLL. Profiled with immunoSEQ multiplex PCR; TCRdb holds only in-frame clones, not every one. The table lists 110,000 to 150,000 clones, about three quarters of them singletons, with just over 5% in the top ten. The sequencing used PBMCs, collected after 24 months of ibrutinib treatment. All receptors come from a human donor with chronic lymphocytic leukemia. The CDR3 runs from the conserved cysteine through the conserved F or W. Each record gives: CDR3 protein, CDR3 DNA, clone size, J gene, V gene, D gene. The D gene is left open where the match is weak. Expanded clones get a size class; other rows say once, few or many, or leave the size out.

cdr3_aa: CASSFDGQGNQPQHF
cdr3_nt: TGCGCCAGCAGCTTCGACGGACAGGGCAATCAGCCCCAGCATTTT
clone_size: .
j_call: TRBJ1-5
v_call: TRBV4-3
d_call: TRBD1

cdr3_aa: CASSPRPGTVGSPLHF
cdr3_nt: TGTGCCAGCAGCCCACGTCCCGGGACAGTGGGTTCACCCCTCCACTTT
clone_size: .
j_call: TRBJ1-6
v_call: TRBV7-2
d_call: TRBD1

cdr3_aa: CASSPGRINEKLFF
cdr3_nt: TGTGCCAGCAGCCCCGGACGGATTAATGAAAAACTGTTTTTT
clone_size: .
j_call: TRBJ1-4
v_call: TRBV7-2
d_call: .

cdr3_aa: CASSLGWGSTDTQYF
cdr3_nt: TGCGCCAGCAGCTTGGGTTGGGGGAGCACAGATACGCAGTATTTT
clone_size: .
j_call: TRBJ2-3
v_call: TRBV5-1
d_call: .

cdr3_aa: CASSQGGAGVADTQYF
cdr3_nt: TGCGCCAGCAGCCAGGGAGGAGCGGGGGTTGCAGATACGCAGTATTTT
clone_size: .
j_call: TRBJ2-3
v_call: TRBV4-3
d_call: TRBD2

cdr3_aa: CASSPLTGNTEAFF
cdr3_nt: TGTGCCAGCTCACCCCTCACGGGAAACACTGAAGCTTTCTTT
clone_size: few
j_call: TRBJ1-1
v_call: TRBV18
d_call: .

cdr3_aa: CASSVGGSTSYEQYF
cdr3_nt: TGTGCCAGCAGCGTAGGTGGCAGTACCTCCTACGAGCAGTACTTC
clone_size: once
j_call: TRBJ2-7
v_call: TRBV9
d_call: .

cdr3_aa: CASSSGALYNEQFF
cdr3_nt: TGTGCCAGCAGTAGCGGGGCCCTTTACAATGAGCAGTTCTTC
clone_size: .
j_call: TRBJ2-1
v_call: TRBV4-2
d_call: TRBD2

cdr3_aa: CASSQRVGGELFF
cdr3_nt: TGTGCCAGCAGCCAACGGGTCGGCGGGGAGCTGTTTTTT
clone_size: .
j_call: TRBJ2-2
v_call: TRBV16
d_call: .

cdr3_aa: CASSLDLGGYTF
cdr3_nt: TGTGCCAGCAGCTTGGACCTAGGGGGCTACACCTTC
clone_size: .
j_call: TRBJ1-2
v_call: TRBV5-6
d_call: .

cdr3_aa: CASSELHQRDTGELFF
cdr3_nt: TGTGCCAGCAGTGAACTCCACCAAAGGGACACCGGGGAGCTGTTTTTT
clone_size: once
j_call: TRBJ2-2
v_call: TRBV2
d_call: .